The 10 T cell receptor beta chains listed next were all sequenced from one sample in a study of blood T cell repertoires in COVID-19. The data were produced by immunoSEQ multiplex PCR, yet TCRdb's version contains in-frame clones alone and is incomplete. This sample yields around 120,000 clones, of which over 80% are seen a single time; 2% to 2.5% belongs to the top ten. What was sequenced was peripheral blood. These TCRs come from a man younger than 45 with acute or convalescent COVID-19.

The chain employs TRBV28 and TRBJ1-1, with D perhaps TRBD1 (6 bases). This CDR3 has 13 amino acids. In germline, CDR1 is MDHEN, CDR2 SYDVKM. Trimming took 2 bases from V and 11 from J, leaving 15 bases between them. The CDR3 coding sequence is TGTGCCAGCAGTTTAGCGGCGGGGGCTCGGGCTTTCTTT. Residues: CASSLAAGARAFF.

The rearrangement joins TRBV5-4 to TRBJ2-1; 12 nucleotides agree with TRBD2. This CDR3 has 15 amino acids. Germline CDR1 reads SGHNT; CDR2 reads YYREEE (reference sequence). The V and J ends lost 0 bases and 7 bases, in that order; junction bases with no gene match: 2. In DNA, the CDR3 is TGTGCCAGCAGCTTGGGGCTAGCGGGGGGGAATGAGCAGTTCTTC. This encodes CASSLGLAGGNEQFF.

CDR3 DNA sequence: TGCGCCAGCAGTGAGACTCAGGGAGGCTACACCTTC. Protein product: CASSETQGGYTF. This chain joins TRBV10-2 and TRBJ1-2; tentative D call: TRBD1 (5 bases). This CDR3 spans 12 amino acids. Germline CDR1 is WSHSY and CDR2 is SAAADI. V was shortened by 2 bases and J by 8 bases, with 9 bases between the two germline ends.

The chain is built from TRBV5-1 and TRBJ2-5; D may be TRBD1 (6 bases). The V gene's germline CDR1 is SGHRS and CDR2 YFSETQ. The CDR3 is 15 residues long. V dropped 0 bases and J dropped 1 base, with 10 bases sitting between them. In DNA form, the CDR3 reads TGCGCCAGCAGCTTGGTAGGGGACATCCAAGAGACCCAGTACTTC. It translates to CASSLVGDIQETQYF.

V usage is TRBV29-1 and J usage is TRBJ2-6, with D tentatively TRBD2 (5 bases). V was cut by 4 bases and J by 4 bases, with 14 bases left in between. Germline-derived CDR1 and CDR2 are SQVTM and ANQGSEA. This CDR3 comprises 15 residues. CDR3 nucleotide sequence: TGCAGCGTTGGCGCGGGTGGATCGGGGGCCAACGTCCTGACTTTC. Translation: CSVGAGGSGANVLTF.

V usage is TRBV6-1 and J usage is TRBJ2-1; 7 nucleotides align to TRBD2. Unmatched junction bases numbered 14, after V lost 4 bases and J lost 8 bases. The germline V gene has CDR1 MNHNS and CDR2 SASEGT. The CDR3 spans 16 residues. The CDR3: CASSVPGAGSAHEQFF. CDR3 sequence (DNA): TGTGCCAGCAGTGTCCCCGGAGCGGGGTCCGCCCATGAGCAGTTCTTC.

The chain joins TRBV27 to TRBJ1-5; D possibly corresponds to TRBD1 (5 bases). Germline V CDR1 and CDR2: MNHEY, SMNVEV (reference sequence). With 5 bases removed from V and 2 bases from J, the gap between germline ends came to 13 bases. This CDR3 is 15 amino acids long. CDR3 in amino acids: CASSLNPTGNQPQHF. CDR3 coding DNA: TGTGCCAGCAGTCTAAACCCGACAGGCAATCAGCCCCAGCATTTT.

The chain couples TRBV6-5 to TRBJ1-6, with a possible D match to TRBD1 (6 bases). Germline CDR1 MNHEY, CDR2 SVGAGI. The CDR3 contains 13 residues. V was shortened by 8 bases and J by 9 bases, with 14 bases between the two germline ends. The CDR3 DNA is TGTGCCAGCTGGGGCAGGGGTGGTTCACCCCTCCACTTT. Translation gives CASWGRGGSPLHF.

The V call is TRBV7-3, the J call TRBJ2-3; TRBD1 matches 7 bases. The CDR3 length is 14 residues. V trimming: 5 bases; J trimming: 4 bases; junction bases outside the gene matches: 6. CDR1 is SGHTA, CDR2 FQGTGA, per germline. Here the CDR3 reads CASSAPQGADTQYF. CDR3 sequence (DNA): TGTGCCAGCAGCGCACCCCAGGGGGCAGATACGCAGTATTTT. Supplemented by reference TRBV7-3 and TRBJ2-3, the full variable domain reads GAGVSQTPSNKVTEKGKYVELRCDPISGHTALYWYRQSLGQGPEFLIYFQGTGAADDSGLPNDRFFAVRPEGSVSTLKIQRTERGDSAVYLCASSAPQGADTQYFGPGTRLTVL.

The chain carries TRBV6-6 and TRBJ2-7; 10 nucleotides align to TRBD1. The CDR3 loop spans 16 amino acids. J gave up 0 bases and V 5 bases, and 7 bases lay outside the gene matches. Per germline, CDR1 MNHNY and CDR2 SVGAGI (reference sequence). The CDR3 sequence: CASSTSGQGVSYEQYF. The DNA for the CDR3 is TGTGCCAGCAGTACCTCCGGACAGGGGGTCTCCTACGAGCAGTACTTC.